This T cell receptor (beta chain) was identified in a study of blood T cell repertoires in COVID-19. For the study at large: From T cells, B-cell-depleted T cells, or PBMCs came the material, which was cDNA or gDNA.

Germline-derived CDR1 and CDR2 are KGHDR and SFDVKD. The junction had 6 bases not matched to a gene; V was cut back by 3 bases and J by 8 bases. CDR3 length: 15 amino acids. TCRdb's table, derived via immunoSEQ multiplex PCR, lists solely in-frame clones and lacks some. This repertoire shows around 290,000 clones, around 88% found once; its top ten account for under 15%. This receptor was taken from a woman in her 70s with COVID-19, enrolled during active disease. The V and J genes are TRBV24-1 and TRBJ2-1; 10 nucleotides agree with TRBD2. The material sequenced was peripheral blood. CDR3: CATSDASGGGDEQFF. CDR3 coding DNA: TGTGCCACCAGTGATGCCAGCGGGGGGGGCGATGAGCAGTTCTTC.